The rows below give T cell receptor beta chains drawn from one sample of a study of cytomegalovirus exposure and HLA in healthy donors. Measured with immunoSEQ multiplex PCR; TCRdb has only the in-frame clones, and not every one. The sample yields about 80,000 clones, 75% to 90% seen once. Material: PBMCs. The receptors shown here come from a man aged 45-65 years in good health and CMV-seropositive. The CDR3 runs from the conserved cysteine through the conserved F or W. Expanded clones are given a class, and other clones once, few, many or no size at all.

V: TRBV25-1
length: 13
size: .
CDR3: CASSPRGYYEQYF

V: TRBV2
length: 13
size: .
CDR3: CGGRAAQSYEQYF

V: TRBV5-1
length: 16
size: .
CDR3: CASSLEASEGVDTQYF

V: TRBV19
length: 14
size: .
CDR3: CASSHTGGGQPQHF

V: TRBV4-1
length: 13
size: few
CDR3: CASSQDRGGEQFF

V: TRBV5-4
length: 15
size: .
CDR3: CASSGPGQKNSPLHF

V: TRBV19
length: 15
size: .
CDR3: CASSPQGAGANVLTF

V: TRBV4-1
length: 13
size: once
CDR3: CASSQSSGKSYTF

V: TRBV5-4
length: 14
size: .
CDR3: CASSLEQVNYGYTF

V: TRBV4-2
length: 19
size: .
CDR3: CASRRSSGINFPGANGLTF

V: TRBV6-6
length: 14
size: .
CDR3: CASSYAFSSYEQYF